The rows below give T cell receptor beta chains drawn from one sample of a study of cytomegalovirus exposure and HLA in healthy donors. TCRdb's copy holds only in-frame clones and misses some; the assay was immunoSEQ multiplex PCR. This repertoire includes tens of thousands of clones. What was sequenced was PBMCs. Receptors originate from a middle-aged woman in good health and CMV-seronegative. Each CDR3 is given with its conserved first and last residue. Each record gives: V gene, CDR3 length, CDR3 protein.

V: TRBV5-5
length: 13
CDR3: CASSPPRGTEAFF

V: TRBV5-1
length: 15
CDR3: CASSPREGGNTEAFF

V: TRBV15
length: 15
CDR3: CATSRASGRRFGYTF

V: TRBV7-3
length: 17
CDR3: CASSPTGGTGEPYEQYF

V: TRBV19
length: 13
CDR3: CASSIEWTGELFF

V: TRBV19
length: 16
CDR3: CASSIGGLRDTYGYTF

V: TRBV4-1
length: 16
CDR3: CASSQDTGLLNSPLHF

V: TRBV5-1
length: 16
CDR3: CASSSGTGAFTDTQYF

V: TRBV5-1
length: 15
CDR3: CASSRTLAGADTQYF

V: TRBV6-6
length: 13
CDR3: CASSPTGTVEAFF

V: TRBV27
length: 14
CDR3: CASSLQGANEKLFF

V: TRBV19
length: 17
CDR3: CASKGQGVLEGYNEQFF

V: TRBV6-5
length: 15
CDR3: CASSYSMGSSYEQYF

V: TRBV5-1
length: 15
CDR3: CASSLVGKRSYEQYF

V: TRBV19
length: 17
CDR3: CASSIMPGQGHLYGYTF

V: TRBV27
length: 16
CDR3: CASSPEVLLFNSPLHF

V: TRBV5-1
length: 15
CDR3: CASSPGTGATDTQYF

V: TRBV7-8
length: 14
CDR3: CASSLGTSSYEQYF

V: TRBV14
length: 17
CDR3: CASSQVRTGGITDTQYF

V: TRBV19
length: 13
CDR3: CASTGAGDSPLHF

V: TRBV11-2
length: 15
CDR3: CASTVAGVSYNEQFF

V: TRBV5-5
length: 16
CDR3: CASSLGLTGQDSPLHF

V: TRBV10-3
length: 14
CDR3: CAIATSGDTDTQYF

V: TRBV7-2
length: 15
CDR3: CASSLAGGLGYEQYF

V: TRBV4-2
length: 14
CDR3: CASSQDLVGAQAFF

V: TRBV29-1
length: 13
CDR3: CSVEGGNTGELFF

V: TRBV6-5
length: 14
CDR3: CASRYRGAPYEQYF

V: TRBV29-1
length: 14
CDR3: CSVPPGGMYAEAFF

V: TRBV7-2
length: 13
CDR3: CASSLASYNEQFF

V: TRBV5-1
length: 15
CDR3: CASSLVGQGDNEQFF

V: TRBV7-2
length: 15
CDR3: CASSLTREYQETQYF

V: TRBV29-1
length: 14
CDR3: CSGTGVSRNTEAFF

V: TRBV5-1
length: 13
CDR3: CASSSEGSGELFF

V: TRBV5-4
length: 16
CDR3: CASSLYRDRQPYGYTF

V: TRBV7-9
length: 18
CDR3: CASSTVPGHFPSTDTQYF

V: TRBV18
length: 15
CDR3: CASSPTAGEGTEAFF

V: TRBV19
length: 14
CDR3: CASSIERSSYEQYF

V: TRBV5-1
length: 15
CDR3: CASTRSDSSNYGYTF

V: TRBV6-1
length: 14
CDR3: CASSEGGQNQPQHF

V: TRBV2
length: 15
CDR3: CASSEFTGEGEKLFF

V: TRBV30
length: 11
CDR3: CAWSALEKLFF

V: TRBV27
length: 14
CDR3: CASSLSGLGVEQFF

V: TRBV18
length: 14
CDR3: CASSPGWGAGSYTF

V: TRBV5-4
length: 15
CDR3: CASSLEDTGLGGYTF

V: TRBV28
length: 14
CDR3: CASSLGGTDNEQFF

V: TRBV5-1
length: 16
CDR3: CASRSISGGTTDTQYF

V: TRBV7-9
length: 13
CDR3: CASSPRGHAGYTF

V: TRBV4-2
length: 16
CDR3: CASRNQGRSSGNTIYF

V: TRBV7-9
length: 12
CDR3: CASSFGGSPLHF

V: TRBV25-1
length: 15
CDR3: CASSDSGPRNTEAFF

V: TRBV19
length: 14
CDR3: CASSWRTGAYEQYF

V: TRBV28
length: 13
CDR3: CASSPDRIVSAFF

V: TRBV18
length: 19
CDR3: CASSPIGGTSGEVDNEQFF

V: TRBV5-6
length: 17
CDR3: CASSLQAGVSSDNEQFF